This is a list of T cell receptor beta chains from one sample in a study of coeliac disease. The assay was immunoSEQ multiplex PCR, and TCRdb's table has in-frame clones only and misses some. The sample yields under 4,500 clones, 50% to 65% seen once. The specimen was intraepithelial lymphocytes from the gut. The source is a human donor with active celiac disease. The CDR3 runs from the conserved cysteine through the conserved F or W.

J gene	CDR3 length	V gene	CDR3 protein
TRBJ2-3	16	TRBV9	CASSRPSGRETDTQYF
TRBJ2-2	14	TRBV7-3	CASSAGGGTGELFF
TRBJ1-1	13	TRBV30	CAWSVATNTEAFF
TRBJ2-7	15	TRBV19	CASTPRTGAGYEQYF
TRBJ1-2	14	TRBV5-6	CASSSGTGDYGYTF
TRBJ2-5	15	TRBV5-4	CASSLSAGEGGTQYF
TRBJ2-7	13	TRBV7-3	CASSLVGGREQYF
TRBJ2-4	15	TRBV28	CASSLLAGGKNIQYF
TRBJ2-7	15	TRBV7-9	CASSPDRGKTYEQYF
TRBJ1-1	12	TRBV7-9	CASSRDSQTAFF
TRBJ2-7	16	TRBV11-1	CASTAAWTSLTDEQYF
TRBJ1-5	13	TRBV28	CASSLVGDQPQHF
TRBJ2-7	17	TRBV10-3	CAISETSGRAITYEQYF
TRBJ2-1	15	TRBV6-5	CASSYGTSGRNEQFF
TRBJ2-2	19	TRBV7-3	CASSLFPSGSTKNTGELFF
TRBJ2-5	15	TRBV28	CASTLLAGNVETQYF
TRBJ1-1	14	TRBV27	CASARSADYTEAFF
TRBJ2-7	12	TRBV7-3	CASSLLRGEQYF
TRBJ2-1	18	TRBV6-4	CASSDSRTSGYPYNEQFF
TRBJ1-2	11	TRBV5-4	CASSSGRGYTF
TRBJ2-7	16	TRBV7-9	CASTFRSSLISYEQYF
TRBJ2-3	17	TRBV4-3	CASSQEFILDALDTQYF
TRBJ1-2	16	TRBV10-3	CAISEATGQTIYGYTF
TRBJ2-1	16	TRBV9	CASSPSGAVSYNEQFF
TRBJ2-2	17	TRBV5-1	CASSLIARIFDTGELFF
TRBJ2-7	18	TRBV19	CASSIDLIVSGNSYEQYF
TRBJ1-1	13	TRBV7-9	CASSREGGTEAFF